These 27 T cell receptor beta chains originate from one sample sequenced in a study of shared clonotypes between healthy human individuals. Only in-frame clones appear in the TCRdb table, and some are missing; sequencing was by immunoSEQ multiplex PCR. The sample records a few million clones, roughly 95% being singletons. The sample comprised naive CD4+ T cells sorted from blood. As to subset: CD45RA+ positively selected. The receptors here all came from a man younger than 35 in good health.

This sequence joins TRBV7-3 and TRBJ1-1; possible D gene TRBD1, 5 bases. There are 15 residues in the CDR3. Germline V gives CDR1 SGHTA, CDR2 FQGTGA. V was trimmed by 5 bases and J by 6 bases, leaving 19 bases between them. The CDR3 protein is CASSTGAHGGAEAFF. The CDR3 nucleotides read TGTGCCAGCAGCACTGGGGCCCATGGAGGGGCTGAAGCTTTCTTT. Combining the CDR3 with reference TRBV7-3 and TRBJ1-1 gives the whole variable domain GAGVSQTPSNKVTEKGKYVELRCDPISGHTALYWYRQSLGQGPEFLIYFQGTGAADDSGLPNDRFFAVRPEGSVSTLKIQRTERGDSAVYLCASSTGAHGGAEAFFGQGTRLTVV.

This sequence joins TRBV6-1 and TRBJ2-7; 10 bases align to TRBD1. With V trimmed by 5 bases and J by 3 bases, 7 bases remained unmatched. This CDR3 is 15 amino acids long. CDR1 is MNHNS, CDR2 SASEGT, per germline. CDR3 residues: CASSSRDRGIYEQYF. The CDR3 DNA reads TGTGCCAGCAGTTCCCGGGACAGGGGAATCTACGAGCAGTACTTC.

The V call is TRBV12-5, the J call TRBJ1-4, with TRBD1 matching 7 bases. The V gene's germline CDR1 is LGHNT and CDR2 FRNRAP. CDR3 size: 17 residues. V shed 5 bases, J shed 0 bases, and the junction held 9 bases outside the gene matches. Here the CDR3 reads CASGATGSHATNEKLFF. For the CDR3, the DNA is TGTGCTAGTGGTGCGACAGGGAGCCATGCAACTAATGAAAAACTGTTTTTT.

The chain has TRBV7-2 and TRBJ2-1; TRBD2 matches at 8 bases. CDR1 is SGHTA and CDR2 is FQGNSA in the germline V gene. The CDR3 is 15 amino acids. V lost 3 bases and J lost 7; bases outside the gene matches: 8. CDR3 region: CASSLTPSGGNEQFF. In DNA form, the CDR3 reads TGTGCCAGCAGCTTGACACCTTCGGGGGGGAATGAGCAGTTCTTC.

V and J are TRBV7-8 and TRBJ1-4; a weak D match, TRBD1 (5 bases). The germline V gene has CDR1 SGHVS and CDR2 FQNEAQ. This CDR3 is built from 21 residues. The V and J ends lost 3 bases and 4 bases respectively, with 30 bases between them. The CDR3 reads CASSFRAAGRQRLLVNEKLFF. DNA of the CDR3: TGTGCCAGCAGCTTCCGGGCCGCAGGGCGACAGAGGCTTTTGGTTAATGAAAAACTGTTTTTT.

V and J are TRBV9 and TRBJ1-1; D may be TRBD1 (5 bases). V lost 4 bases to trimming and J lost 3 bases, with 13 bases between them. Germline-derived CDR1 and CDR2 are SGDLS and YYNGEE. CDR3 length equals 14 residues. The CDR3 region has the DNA TGTGCCAGCAGCCCCCACGGGGCAGACACTGAAGCTTTCTTT. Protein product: CASSPHGADTEAFF.

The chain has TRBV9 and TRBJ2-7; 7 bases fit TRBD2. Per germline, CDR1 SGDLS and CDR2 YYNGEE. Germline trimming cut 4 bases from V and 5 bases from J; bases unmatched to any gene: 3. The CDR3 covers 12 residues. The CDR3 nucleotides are TGTGCCAGCAGCCCCCGGGGGGACGAGCAGTACTTC. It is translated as CASSPRGDEQYF.

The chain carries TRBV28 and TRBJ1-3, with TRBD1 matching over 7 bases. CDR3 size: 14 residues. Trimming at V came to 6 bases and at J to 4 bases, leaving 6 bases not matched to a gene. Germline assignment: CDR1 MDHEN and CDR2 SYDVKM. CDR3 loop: CASSGAGQGNTIYF. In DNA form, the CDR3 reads TGTGCCAGCAGCGGGGCGGGACAGGGAAACACCATATATTTT. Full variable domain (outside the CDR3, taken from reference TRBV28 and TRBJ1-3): DVKVTQSSRYLVKRTGEKVFLECVQDMDHENMFWYRQDPGLGLRLIYFSYDVKMKEKGDIPEGYSVSREKKERFSLILESASTNQTSMYLCASSGAGQGNTIYFGEGSWLTVV.

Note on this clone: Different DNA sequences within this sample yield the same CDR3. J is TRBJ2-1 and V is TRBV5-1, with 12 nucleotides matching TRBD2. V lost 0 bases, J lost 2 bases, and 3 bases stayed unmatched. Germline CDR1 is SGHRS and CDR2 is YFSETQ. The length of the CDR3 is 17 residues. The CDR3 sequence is CASSLGLAGEPYNEQFF. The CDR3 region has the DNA TGCGCCAGCAGCTTGGGACTAGCGGGGGAGCCCTACAATGAGCAGTTCTTC.

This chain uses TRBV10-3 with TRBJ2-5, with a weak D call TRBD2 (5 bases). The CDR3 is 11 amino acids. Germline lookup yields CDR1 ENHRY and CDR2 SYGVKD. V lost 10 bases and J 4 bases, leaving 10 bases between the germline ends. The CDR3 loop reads CATGDVETQYF. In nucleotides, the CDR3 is TGTGCCACCGGGGATGTAGAGACCCAGTACTTC.

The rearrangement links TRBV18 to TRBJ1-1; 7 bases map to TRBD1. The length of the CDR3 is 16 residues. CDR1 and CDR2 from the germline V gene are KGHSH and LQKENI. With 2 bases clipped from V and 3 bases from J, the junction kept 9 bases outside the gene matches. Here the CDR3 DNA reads TGTGCCAGCTCACCATATCTATCAGGGGGTCACACTGAAGCTTTCTTT. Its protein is CASSPYLSGGHTEAFF. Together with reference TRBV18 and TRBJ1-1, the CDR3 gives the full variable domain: NAGVMQNPRHLVRRRGQEARLRCSPMKGHSHVYWYRQLPEEGLKFMVYLQKENIIDESGMPKERFSAEFPKEGPSILRIQQVVRGDSAAYFCASSPYLSGGHTEAFFGQGTRLTVV.

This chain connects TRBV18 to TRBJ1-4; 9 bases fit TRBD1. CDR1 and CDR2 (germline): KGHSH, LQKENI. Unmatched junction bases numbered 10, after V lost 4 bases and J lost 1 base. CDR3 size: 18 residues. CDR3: CASSRIPGQGITNEKLFF. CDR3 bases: TGTGCCAGCTCACGCATACCGGGACAGGGAATAACTAATGAAAAACTGTTTTTT.

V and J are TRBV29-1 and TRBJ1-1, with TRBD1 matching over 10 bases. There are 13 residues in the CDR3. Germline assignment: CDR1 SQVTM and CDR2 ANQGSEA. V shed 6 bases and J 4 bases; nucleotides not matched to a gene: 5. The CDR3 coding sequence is TGCAGCGTCAGCCGGGACAGGGGCACTGAAGCTTTCTTT. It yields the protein CSVSRDRGTEAFF.

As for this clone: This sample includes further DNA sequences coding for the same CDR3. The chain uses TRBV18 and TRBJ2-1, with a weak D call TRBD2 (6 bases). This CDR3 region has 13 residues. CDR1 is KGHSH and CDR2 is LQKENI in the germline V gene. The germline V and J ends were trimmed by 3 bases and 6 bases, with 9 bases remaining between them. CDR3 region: CASSPRGSNEQFF. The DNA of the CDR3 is TGTGCCAGCTCACCCCGGGGGAGCAATGAGCAGTTCTTC.

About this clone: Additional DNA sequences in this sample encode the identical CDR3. The CDR3 DNA sequence: TGTGCCAGCAGTTACTCTACGGGAGCTAACTATGGCTACACCTTC. Translated, it gives CASSYSTGANYGYTF. The rearrangement links TRBV6-5 to TRBJ1-2; D is uncertain. This CDR3 comprises 15 residues. Trimming pared 0 bases from V and 0 bases from J, leaving 8 bases between. Germline CDR1 and CDR2: MNHEY and SVGAGI.

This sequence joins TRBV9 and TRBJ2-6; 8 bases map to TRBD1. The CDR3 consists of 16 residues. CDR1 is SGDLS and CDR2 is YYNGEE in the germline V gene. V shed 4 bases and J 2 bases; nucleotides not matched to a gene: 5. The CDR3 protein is CASSKAGGTGANVLTF. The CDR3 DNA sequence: TGTGCCAGCAGCAAAGCAGGGGGCACTGGGGCCAACGTCCTGACTTTC.

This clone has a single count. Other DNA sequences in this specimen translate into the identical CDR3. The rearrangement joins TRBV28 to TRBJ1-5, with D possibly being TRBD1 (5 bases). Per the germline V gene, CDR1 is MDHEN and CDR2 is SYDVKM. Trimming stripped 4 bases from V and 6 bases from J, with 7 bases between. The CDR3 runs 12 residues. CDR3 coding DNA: TGTGCCAGCAGTTCGGGGGTTCAGCCCCAGCATTTT. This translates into CASSSGVQPQHF. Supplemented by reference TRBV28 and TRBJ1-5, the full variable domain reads DVKVTQSSRYLVKRTGEKVFLECVQDMDHENMFWYRQDPGLGLRLIYFSYDVKMKEKGDIPEGYSVSREKKERFSLILESASTNQTSMYLCASSSGVQPQHFGDGTRLSIL.

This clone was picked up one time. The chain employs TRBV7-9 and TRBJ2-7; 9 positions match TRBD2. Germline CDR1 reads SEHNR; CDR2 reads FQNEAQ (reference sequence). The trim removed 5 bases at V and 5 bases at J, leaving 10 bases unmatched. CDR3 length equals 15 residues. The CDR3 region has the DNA TGTGCCAGCAGCCCCACGCGGACTAGCGACCACGAGCAGTACTTC. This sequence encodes CASSPTRTSDHEQYF.

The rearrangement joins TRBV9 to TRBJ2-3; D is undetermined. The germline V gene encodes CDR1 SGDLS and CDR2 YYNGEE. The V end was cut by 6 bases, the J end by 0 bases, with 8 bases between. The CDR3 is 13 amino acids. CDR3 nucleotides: TGTGCCAGCAAGGGTGGGAGCACAGATACGCAGTATTTT. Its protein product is CASKGGSTDTQYF.

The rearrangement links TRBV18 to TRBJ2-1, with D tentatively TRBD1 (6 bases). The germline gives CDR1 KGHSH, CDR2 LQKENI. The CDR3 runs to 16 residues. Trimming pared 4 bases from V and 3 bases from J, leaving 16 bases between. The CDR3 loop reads CASSLRDTRSYNEQFF. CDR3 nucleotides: TGTGCCAGCTCACTCCGGGACACCAGGAGCTACAATGAGCAGTTCTTC.

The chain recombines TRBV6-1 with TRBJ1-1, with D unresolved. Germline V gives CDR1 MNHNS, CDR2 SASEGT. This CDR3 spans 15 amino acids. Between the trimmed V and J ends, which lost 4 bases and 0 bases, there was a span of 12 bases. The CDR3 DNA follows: TGTGCCAGCAGTGTTGCAGTCGGGATGAACACTGAAGCTTTCTTT. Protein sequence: CASSVAVGMNTEAFF.

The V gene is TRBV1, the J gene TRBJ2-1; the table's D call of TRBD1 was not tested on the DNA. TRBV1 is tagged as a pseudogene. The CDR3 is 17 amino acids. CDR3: CTSSQTLDRMMHNEQFF. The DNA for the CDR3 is TGCACCAGCAGCCAAACCCTGGACAGGATGATGCACAATGAGCAGTTCTTC.

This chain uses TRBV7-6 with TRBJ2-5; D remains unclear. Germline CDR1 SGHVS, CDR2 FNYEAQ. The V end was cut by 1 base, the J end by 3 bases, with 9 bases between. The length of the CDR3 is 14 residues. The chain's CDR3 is CASSLGDKEETQYF. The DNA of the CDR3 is TGTGCCAGCAGCTTAGGTGACAAAGAAGAGACCCAGTACTTC.

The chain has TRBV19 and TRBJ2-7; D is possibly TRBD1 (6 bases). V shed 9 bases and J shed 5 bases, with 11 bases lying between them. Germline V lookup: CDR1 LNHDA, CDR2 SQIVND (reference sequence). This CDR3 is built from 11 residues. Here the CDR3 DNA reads TGTGCCAGGGGTTACAGGGACGAGCAGTACTTC. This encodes CARGYRDEQYF.

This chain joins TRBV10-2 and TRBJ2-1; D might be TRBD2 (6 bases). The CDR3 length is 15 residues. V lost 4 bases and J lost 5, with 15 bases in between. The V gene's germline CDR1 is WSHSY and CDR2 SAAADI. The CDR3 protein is CASSATGTQDNEQFF. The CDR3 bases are TGCGCCAGCAGTGCAACCGGGACTCAAGACAATGAGCAGTTCTTC.

The CDR3 bases are TGTGCCAGCAGCCCCCGGGGGGGGGCGCCATATGAGCAGTACTTC. This sequence encodes CASSPRGGAPYEQYF. The chain employs TRBV9 and TRBJ2-7, with 8 bases identical to TRBD2. Germline V CDR1 and CDR2: SGDLS, YYNGEE. The CDR3 contains 15 residues. V was pared by 4 bases and J by 7 bases, with 13 bases of the junction left unmatched.

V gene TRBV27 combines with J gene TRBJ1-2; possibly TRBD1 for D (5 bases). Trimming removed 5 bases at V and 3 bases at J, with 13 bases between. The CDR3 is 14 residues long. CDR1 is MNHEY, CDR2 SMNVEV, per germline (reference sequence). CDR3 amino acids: CASSSRDGHYGYTF. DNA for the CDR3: TGTGCCAGCAGTAGCCGGGACGGACACTATGGCTACACCTTC.